This T cell receptor (beta chain) is from a study of blood T cell repertoires in COVID-19. Overall study: Symptom resolution, clearance, or two negative PCRs marked the recovered donors of Cohort 3.

Germline CDR1 MNHEY, CDR2 SVGAGI. V lost 7 bases, J lost 5 bases, and 8 bases stayed unmatched. The CDR3 is made up of 14 amino acids. Ages ranged from 18 to 89 years, with residence in around 24 US areas. Cohort placement rested on clinical history that participants reported themselves. In the source study's methods: The authors estimated nucleated cell counts from reference gene primer amplification. TCRdb keeps only in-frame clones here, not all; method: immunoSEQ multiplex PCR. V, J and clone size derive from that table, while D and trimming were established from the DNA sequence. Of over 110,000 clones listed, 84% are singletons.

This receptor was taken from a man aged 50 or older in a cohort exposed to, infected with or recovered from COVID-19 (not recorded which). The chain has TRBV6-5 and TRBJ2-4; 7 bases fit TRBD1. What was sequenced was PBMCs or T cells enriched from blood (not recorded which). The CDR3 reads CASTVDRAQNIQYF. In DNA, the CDR3 is TGTGCCAGCACAGTAGACAGGGCCCAAAACATTCAGTACTTC.